The source of this T cell receptor (beta chain) is a study of Ad26.COV2.S vaccination and SARS-CoV-2 variants. Profiled with immunoSEQ multiplex PCR; TCRdb holds only in-frame clones, not every one. The data contain approximately 340,000 clones, about 85% of them singletons. Treatment: some 20 received Ad26.COV2.S at low or high dose, single or two shots; several received placebo; per-sample allocation not given. Sample collection was performed on day 63 after the first vaccine or placebo injection. Notes on this clone: This sample also contains other DNA sequences that code for the same CDR3.

This sequence originates from a person between 18 and 60 years old who received the Ad26.COV2.S COVID-19 vaccine or a placebo. The sequenced sample was peripheral blood, obtained in a trial of Ad26.COV2.S vaccine versus placebo.

The CDR3 loop is CASSPLTGGTEAFF. CDR3 in DNA: TGTGCCAGCTCACCGCTAACCGGGGGAACTGAAGCTTTCTTT. V is TRBV18 and J is TRBJ1-1, with D maybe TRBD1 (5 bases). V lost 3 bases to trimming and J lost 5 bases, with 13 bases between them. Germline CDR1 and CDR2: KGHSH and LQKENI. The length of the CDR3 is 14 residues. Drawing the rest from reference TRBV18 and TRBJ1-1, the complete variable domain is NAGVMQNPRHLVRRRGQEARLRCSPMKGHSHVYWYRQLPEEGLKFMVYLQKENIIDESGMPKERFSAEFPKEGPSILRIQQVVRGDSAAYFCASSPLTGGTEAFFGQGTRLTVV.